These 26 T cell receptor beta chains originate from one sample sequenced in a study of CXCR3-negative and CXCR3-positive naive CD8 T cells. Libraries were UMI-labeled 5' RACE TRB cDNA. TCRdb reprocessed the 5' RACE reads, keeping one entry per CDR3 protein, no DNA. The sample includes tens of thousands of distinct CDR3 sequences. Material for sequencing was naive CXCR3- CD8+ T cells from blood. The subset is: CD45RO-CCR7+CD27+CD95- naive CD8+ T cells lacking CXCR3 (TNR3-). The receptors derive from a human donor in good health. Some clones in this sample may be carry-over from other donors' samples.

V and J are TRBV14 and TRBJ2-1; absent DNA, TCRdb's TRBD1 call cannot be checked. CDR3 size: 15 residues. Germline V lookup: CDR1 SGHDN, CDR2 FVKESK. CDR3 residues: CASSQGDRGRDEQFF.

CDR3 protein: CASSLHQQNTEAFF. The rearrangement links TRBV5-5 to TRBJ1-1. The CDR3 totals 14 residues. Per the germline V gene, CDR1 is SGHKS and CDR2 is YYEKEE (reference sequence).

The chain employs TRBV20-1 and TRBJ2-3. The germline gives CDR1 DFQATT, CDR2 SNEGSKA (reference sequence). The CDR3 runs to 15 residues. CDR3 sequence reads: CSARAYRGDTDTQYF.

This chain links TRBV27 with TRBJ2-7; TCRdb calls TRBD1, which cannot be checked without DNA. This CDR3 comprises 15 residues. Looked up from germline, CDR1 is MNHEY and CDR2 is SMNVEV (reference sequence). This CDR3 is CASSLGQGPFYEQYF.

The rearrangement uses TRBV20-1 and TRBJ2-2; TCRdb indicates TRBD2, and absent DNA this call remains unverified. The CDR3 consists of 14 residues. From germline, CDR1 is DFQATT and CDR2 SNEGSKA (reference sequence). This CDR3 is CSARVRDYTGELFF.

The CDR3 loop reads CASSNLAGDPYEQYF. The chain carries TRBV5-4 and TRBJ2-7; TCRdb calls TRBD2, which cannot be checked without DNA. The CDR3 loop spans 15 amino acids. Looked up from germline, CDR1 is SGHNT and CDR2 is YYREEE (reference sequence). Full variable domain (remainder filled in from reference TRBV5-4 and TRBJ2-7): ETGVTQSPTHLIKTRGQQVTLRCSSQSGHNTVSWYQQALGQGPQFIFQYYREEENGRGNFPPRFSGLQFPNYSSELNVNALELDDSALYLCASSNLAGDPYEQYFGPGTRLTVT.

The CDR3 loop reads CASRGTAGELFF. The gene calls are TRBV7-7 and TRBJ2-2. The CDR3 has 12 amino acids. The germline V gene encodes CDR1 SSHAT and CDR2 FNYEAQ (reference sequence). Filled out from reference TRBV7-7 and TRBJ2-2, the complete variable domain reads GAGVSQSPRYKVTKRGQDVTLRCDPISSHATLYWYQQALGQGPEFLTYFNYEAQPDKSGLPSDRFSAERPEGSISTLTIQRTEQRDSAMYRCASRGTAGELFFGEGSRLTVL.

This chain joins TRBV29-1 and TRBJ2-2. CDR3 length: 13 amino acids. Germline lookup yields CDR1 SQVTM and CDR2 ANQGSEA. CDR3 amino acids: CSHLASNTGELFF.

The chain joins TRBV28 to TRBJ2-7; the TCRdb D gene call, TRBD1, has no DNA to confirm it. CDR1 and CDR2 from the germline V gene are MDHEN and SYDVKM. CDR3 length: 19 amino acids. The CDR3 protein is CASSPALWDRGLLSYEQYF.

This clonotype counts as medium-sized by frequency. This chain uses TRBV4-3 with TRBJ2-7; TCRdb names TRBD2, which stays unverified in the absence of DNA. The CDR3 sequence is 17 residues long. The germline V gene has CDR1 LGHNA and CDR2 YSLEER. CDR3 in amino acids: CASSQEWEGLEKYEQYF.

This CDR3 reads CASSNRQGFYEQYF. The genes are TRBV4-1 and TRBJ2-7; lacking DNA, the TRBD1 call made by TCRdb goes unchecked. The V gene's germline CDR1 is MGHRA and CDR2 YSYEKL. This CDR3 is built from 14 residues.

CDR3 region: CASSLGTSGGPYEQYF. V and J are TRBV3-1 and TRBJ2-7; TCRdb names TRBD2, which stays unverified in the absence of DNA. Germline V gene lookup returns CDR1 LGHDT and CDR2 YNNKEL (reference sequence). CDR3 length: 16 residues.

The rearrangement joins TRBV20-1 to TRBJ2-1; as DNA is missing, the TRBD1 call by TCRdb cannot be tested. Germline loops: CDR1 DFQATT, CDR2 SNEGSKA (reference sequence). The CDR3 is made up of 16 amino acids. CDR3 in amino acids: CSARGTGGTLYNEQFF.

The J gene is TRBJ2-3, the V gene TRBV7-9; TCRdb designates TRBD1, a call that cannot be tested without DNA. CDR1 SEHNR and CDR2 FQNEAQ come from the germline V gene (reference sequence). This CDR3 has 16 residues. The CDR3: CASSPGTGESTDTQYF.

V is TRBV29-1 and J is TRBJ2-3; TCRdb's assignment of TRBD1 cannot be checked, as there is no DNA. Germline V gene data show CDR1 as SQVTM and CDR2 as ANQGSEA. The length of the CDR3 is 13 residues. The CDR3 here is CSVEIRGPKTQYF.

This chain connects TRBV6-5 to TRBJ1-1; TCRdb returns TRBD1, unconfirmable since there is no DNA. The CDR3 is 14 amino acids. CDR1 and CDR2 from the germline V gene are MNHEY and SVGAGI. CDR3 loop: CASSPGLRGGEAFF.

The chain combines TRBV5-1 with TRBJ2-1; with no DNA, the TCRdb D assignment of TRBD1 cannot be verified. Germline CDR1 and CDR2: SGHRS and YFSETQ. The CDR3 loop spans 14 amino acids. This CDR3 is CASSLQGASNEQFF.

V usage is TRBV5-1 and J usage is TRBJ2-1; the TCRdb D gene call, TRBD1, has no DNA to confirm it. In germline, CDR1 is SGHRS, CDR2 YFSETQ. This CDR3 region has 15 residues. The CDR3: CASSLAFRGPNEQFF.

The chain couples TRBV20-1 to TRBJ1-1; the D call of TRBD1 rests on TCRdb alone, since no DNA is present to check it. The CDR3 length is 19 residues. Germline lookup yields CDR1 DFQATT and CDR2 SNEGSKA (reference sequence). The CDR3 region is CSAYIDRGKSEVLDTEAYF.

The chain carries TRBV29-1 and TRBJ2-7. The CDR3 totals 13 residues. The V gene's germline CDR1 is SQVTM and CDR2 ANQGSEA. CDR3 region: CSVEGRYGDEQYF.

The chain recombines TRBV7-2 with TRBJ2-5; the TCRdb D gene call, TRBD2, has no DNA to confirm it. The CDR3 length is 15 residues. CDR1 is SGHTA, CDR2 FQGNSA, per germline. Here the CDR3 reads CASSLGPAGKETQYF.

V and J are TRBV7-2 and TRBJ2-7; the D gene TCRdb calls, TRBD2, cannot be checked with no DNA. This CDR3 has 14 residues. Looked up from germline, CDR1 is SGHTA and CDR2 is FQGNSA. CDR3 residues: CASSWGLDPYEQYF.

The chain couples TRBV10-1 to TRBJ1-2; the D call from TCRdb, TRBD1, cannot be confirmed without DNA. The CDR3 runs 16 residues. The germline V gene has CDR1 WNHNN and CDR2 SYGVQD (reference sequence). This CDR3 is CASRRNPGQGNYGYTF.

V gene TRBV29-1 combines with J gene TRBJ2-3; TCRdb's assignment of TRBD1 cannot be checked, as there is no DNA. Germline assignment: CDR1 SQVTM and CDR2 ANQGSEA. The CDR3 loop spans 14 amino acids. The CDR3 region is CSVGWGGGTDTQYF.

The chain has TRBV10-3 and TRBJ1-2; the D call of TRBD1 rests on TCRdb alone, since no DNA is present to check it. There are 14 residues in the CDR3. Germline lookup yields CDR1 ENHRY and CDR2 SYGVKD. The CDR3 spells CAISGRDTNYGYTF.

The chain carries TRBV6-5 and TRBJ2-3; the D call of TRBD2 rests on TCRdb alone, since no DNA is present to check it. CDR3 size: 17 residues. CDR1 MNHEY and CDR2 SVGAGI come from the germline V gene. This CDR3 is CASRLGTSGGETDTQYF.